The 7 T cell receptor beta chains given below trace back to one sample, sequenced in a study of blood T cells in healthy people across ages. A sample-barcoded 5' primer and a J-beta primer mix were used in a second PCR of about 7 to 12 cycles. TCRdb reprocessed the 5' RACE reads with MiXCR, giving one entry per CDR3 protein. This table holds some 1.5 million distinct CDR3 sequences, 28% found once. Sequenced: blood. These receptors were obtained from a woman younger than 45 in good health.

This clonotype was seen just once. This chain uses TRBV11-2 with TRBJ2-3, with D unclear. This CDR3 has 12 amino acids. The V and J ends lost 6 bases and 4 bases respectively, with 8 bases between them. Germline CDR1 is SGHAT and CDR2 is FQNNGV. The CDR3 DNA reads TGTGCCAGCAGGGCTCTGGCAGATACGCAGTATTTT. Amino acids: CASRALADTQYF.

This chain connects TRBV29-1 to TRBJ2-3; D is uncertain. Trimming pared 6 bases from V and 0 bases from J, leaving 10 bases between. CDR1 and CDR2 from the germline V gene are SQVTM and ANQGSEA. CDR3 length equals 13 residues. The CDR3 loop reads CSVDLTSTDTQYF. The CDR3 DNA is TGCAGCGTAGACCTGACTAGCACAGATACGCAGTATTTT.

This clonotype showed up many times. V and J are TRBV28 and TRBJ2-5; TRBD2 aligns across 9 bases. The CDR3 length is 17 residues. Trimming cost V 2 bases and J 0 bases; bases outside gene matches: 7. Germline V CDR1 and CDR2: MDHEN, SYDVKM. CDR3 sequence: CASSLLLLAGHQETQYF. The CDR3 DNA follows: TGTGCCAGCAGTTTACTTCTACTAGCGGGCCACCAAGAGACCCAGTACTTC.

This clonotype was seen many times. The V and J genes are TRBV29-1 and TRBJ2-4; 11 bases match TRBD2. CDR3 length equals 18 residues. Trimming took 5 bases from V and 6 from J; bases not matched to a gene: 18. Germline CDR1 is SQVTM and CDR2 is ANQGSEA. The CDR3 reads CSVRPYLTSGRLGNIQYF. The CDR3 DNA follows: TGCAGCGTTAGGCCCTACCTCACTAGCGGGAGATTGGGAAACATTCAGTACTTC.

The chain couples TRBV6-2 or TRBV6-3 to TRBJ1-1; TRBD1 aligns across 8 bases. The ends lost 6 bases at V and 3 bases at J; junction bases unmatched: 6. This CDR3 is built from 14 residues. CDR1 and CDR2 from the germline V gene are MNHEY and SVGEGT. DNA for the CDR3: TGTGCCAGCAGACGACAGGGGAGGGACACTGAAGCTTTCTTT. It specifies CASRRQGRDTEAFF.

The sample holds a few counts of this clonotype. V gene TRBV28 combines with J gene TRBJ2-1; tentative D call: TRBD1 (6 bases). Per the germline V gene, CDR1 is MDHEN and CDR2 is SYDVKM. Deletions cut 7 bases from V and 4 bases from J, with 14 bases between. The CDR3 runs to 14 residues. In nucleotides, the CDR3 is TGTGCCAGCAACTCTCAGGGGATTTACAATGAGCAGTTCTTC. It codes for CASNSQGIYNEQFF.

CDR3 sequence reads: CASSAGTRRAYEQYF. In DNA, the CDR3 is TGTGCCAGCAGTGCCGGGACTCGCAGGGCCTACGAGCAGTACTTC. The rearrangement links TRBV28 to TRBJ2-7; TRBD2 might be the D (6 bases). Germline-derived CDR1 and CDR2 are MDHEN and SYDVKM. V lost 5 bases, J lost 2 bases, and 16 bases lay in between. The CDR3 is 15 amino acids.